The 32 T cell receptor delta chains below all came from one sample that was sequenced in a study of gamma-delta chains in newborns, infants, children. TCRdb re-called the reads with CATT. The sample carries roughly 5,400 delta-chain clones, approximately 3.4% recorded once. Sequences were obtained from blood. All receptors come from a child who was a newborn, infant or young child, either healthy, febrile or measles-vaccinated (not recorded which).

This clone appeared a few times. This same CDR3 is encoded by further DNA sequences in the sample. V gene TRDV2 combines with J gene TRDJ3; 11 nucleotides align to TRDD3. Unmatched junction bases numbered 6, after V lost 3 bases and J lost 0 bases. The CDR3 has 19 amino acids. Germline values: CDR1 GEAIGNYY, CDR2 EKD. The CDR3 spells CACDPLGDTSSWDTRQMFF. The CDR3, as DNA: TGTGCCTGTGACCCCCTGGGGGATACCAGCTCCTGGGACACCCGACAGATGTTTTTC.

J is TRDJ1 and V is TRDV1; 13 bases agree with TRDD3. The CDR3 is made up of 21 amino acids. CDR1 TSWWSYY and CDR2 QGS come from the germline V gene. With 1 base clipped from V and 0 bases from J, the junction kept 14 bases outside the gene matches. DNA for the CDR3: TGTGCTCTTGGGGAACAGACCTACGCCTACTGGGGGATACGGGACACCGATAAACTCATCTTT. Translation: CALGEQTYAYWGIRDTDKLIF.

In its sample, this clone was seen a few times. The chain employs TRDV3 and TRDJ1, with 8 bases fitting TRDD3. CDR3 length: 19 amino acids. Germline CDR1 TVYSNPD, CDR2 GDNSRS (reference sequence). The V gene end was trimmed by 4 bases and the J gene end by 0 bases; junction bases not matched to a gene: 22. The CDR3 nucleotides read TGTGCCTCACTTCTAGGATCAGTACTGGGGGTCCAGTACACCGATAAACTCATCTTT. This sequence encodes CASLLGSVLGVQYTDKLIF.

This clone came up a few times. V gene TRDV1 combines with J gene TRDJ1; D ambiguous. The CDR3 totals 15 residues. Trimming stripped 6 bases from V and 2 bases from J, with 16 bases between. The germline V gene has CDR1 TSWWSYY and CDR2 QGS. CDR3 in DNA: TGTGCTCTTGGTCTGATGACTAGAGGGACCGATAAACTCATCTTT. Translation gives CALGLMTRGTDKLIF.

The V gene is TRDV1, the J gene TRDJ1; 9 bases are shared with TRDD3. The J gene, missing from TCRdb, was assigned here through DNA to germline matching. Germline V CDR1 and CDR2: TSWWSYY, QGS. The CDR3 spans 21 residues. After removal of 2 bases from V and 7 bases from J, the junction contained 26 bases not matched to a gene. The CDR3 sequence is CALGEMGGSTRYWGTKGKLIF. The CDR3 DNA reads as TGTGCTCTTGGGGAAATGGGTGGTTCTACGCGGTACTGGGGGACCAAAGGTAAACTCATCTTT.

Remarks on this clone: This may stem from a read error, because a much larger clone lies one nucleotide away. Distinct nucleotide sequences in the sample also encode this CDR3. The chain has TRDV2 and TRDJ2; TRDD3 matches at 7 bases. This CDR3 is built from 16 residues. CDR1 GEAIGNYY and CDR2 EKD come from the germline V gene. The CDR3 bases are TGTGCCTGTGACATACTGGGGTCCACTTTGACAGCACAACTCTTCTTC. Protein: CACDILGSTLTAQLFF.

This clone rates as medium-sized (0.01 to 0.1%). Other DNA sequences of this sample code for an identical CDR3. The chain couples TRDV1 to TRDJ1; TRDD3 matches at 7 bases. J gave up 0 bases and V 5 bases, and 21 bases lay outside the gene matches. Germline V gives CDR1 TSWWSYY, CDR2 QGS. This CDR3 has 20 residues. The CDR3 reads CALGTPPVEGIGGYTDKLIF. CDR3 sequence (DNA): TGTGCTCTTGGGACTCCTCCGGTGGAGGGGATAGGAGGTTACACCGATAAACTCATCTTT.

This clone rates as medium-sized (0.01 to 0.1%). For the CDR3, the DNA is TGTGCCTGTGACGGGATACGCACCGATAAACTCATCTTT. Protein product: CACDGIRTDKLIF. This chain uses TRDV2 with TRDJ1, with 8 bases aligning to TRDD3. After removal of 3 bases from V and 1 base from J, the junction contained 0 bases not matched to a gene. The CDR3 totals 13 residues. Germline CDR1 GEAIGNYY, CDR2 EKD.

The CDR3 nucleotides read TGTGCTCTTGGGGAGACCCCGGATTCCTTCTTCATAAACTGGGGGATACGCGGCTCCTGGGACACCCGACAGATGTTTTTC. It is translated as CALGETPDSFFINWGIRGSWDTRQMFF. The rearrangement uses TRDV1 and TRDJ3; the match to TRDD3 covers 13 bases. V was pared by 3 bases and J by 0 bases, with 26 bases of the junction left unmatched. The CDR3 length is 27 residues. The germline V gene has CDR1 TSWWSYY and CDR2 QGS.

This clone has a handful of counts. The chain carries TRDV2 and TRDJ2; TRDD3 agrees at 12 bases. Germline values: CDR1 GEAIGNYY, CDR2 EKD. CDR3 size: 20 residues. J lost 0 bases, V lost 2 bases, and 12 bases had no gene match. The CDR3 DNA reads as TGTGCCTGTGACAATGTCCTACTGGGGGATACCACCGCTTTGACAGCACAACTCTTCTTT. Protein sequence: CACDNVLLGDTTALTAQLFF.

The chain combines TRDV2 with TRDJ3; no clear D gene. The CDR3 is 16 residues long. In germline, CDR1 is GEAIGNYY, CDR2 EKD. Trimming removed 0 bases at V and 1 base at J, with 6 bases between. The CDR3 is CACDTAGSWDTRQMFF. The CDR3 DNA reads as TGTGCCTGTGACACCGCCGGGTCCTGGGACACCCGACAGATGTTTTTC.

This clone was observed a handful of times. The V call is TRDV2, the J call TRDJ3; 13 bases align to TRDD3. Germline loops: CDR1 GEAIGNYY, CDR2 EKD. The CDR3 runs 20 residues. V shed 0 bases, J shed 0 bases, and the junction held 4 bases outside the gene matches. The CDR3 protein is CACDTGTGGYASWDTRQMFF. DNA of the CDR3: TGTGCCTGTGACACCGGTACTGGGGGATACGCCTCCTGGGACACCCGACAGATGTTTTTC.

This clone occurred a few times. The chain links TRDV2 to TRDJ2; the match to TRDD3 covers 11 bases. CDR3 length: 17 amino acids. The junction had 7 bases not matched to a gene; V was cut back by 2 bases and J by 3 bases. Germline V CDR1 and CDR2: GEAIGNYY, EKD. The CDR3 is CACDKLLGDRLTAQLFF. CDR3 bases: TGTGCCTGTGACAAATTACTGGGGGATAGACTGACAGCACAACTCTTCTTT.

This clone was counted a few times. The chain employs TRDV2 and TRDJ3, with 13 nucleotides matching TRDD3. Per germline, CDR1 GEAIGNYY and CDR2 EKD. CDR3 length: 21 amino acids. V lost 3 bases, J lost 0 bases, and 10 bases stayed unmatched. The CDR3 loop is CACDLVLGDTTRSWDTRQMFF. The CDR3 DNA is TGTGCCTGTGACCTTGTACTGGGGGATACGACCCGCTCCTGGGACACCCGACAGATGTTTTTC.

This clone is medium-sized within its sample. A read error is possible here, since a much larger clone lies one base away. CDR3: CACDTWGSDKLIF. In DNA, the CDR3 is TGTGCCTGTGACACCTGGGGGAGCGATAAACTCATCTTT. The J gene is TRDJ1, the V gene TRDV2, with TRDD3 matching 7 bases. Germline CDR1 GEAIGNYY, CDR2 EKD. The CDR3 is 13 amino acids. V lost 0 bases to trimming and J lost 4 bases; unmatched junction nucleotides: 1.

This clone appeared a few times. This chain joins TRDV1 and TRDJ1; TRDD3 matches 8 bases. J gave up 7 bases and V 0 bases, and 22 bases lay outside the gene matches. The CDR3 has 20 residues. The germline V gene has CDR1 TSWWSYY and CDR2 QGS. The CDR3 loop is CALGELPPSGDRRGLAKLIF. Here the CDR3 DNA reads TGTGCTCTTGGGGAACTCCCCCCATCGGGGGATAGAAGGGGGTTGGCTAAACTCATCTTT.

V gene TRDV2 combines with J gene TRDJ3; TRDD3 matches 7 bases. Germline loops: CDR1 GEAIGNYY, CDR2 EKD. This CDR3 is built from 18 residues. V was clipped by 0 bases and J by 0 bases; unmatched bases: 4. The CDR3 nucleotides read TGTGCCTGTGACACCGCGGGGATAAGCTCCTGGGACACCCGACAGATGTTTTTC. It codes for CACDTAGISSWDTRQMFF.

This clone was seen a few times. The chain employs TRDV1 and TRDJ1, with 9 bases matching TRDD3. After removal of 0 bases from V and 2 bases from J, the junction contained 22 bases not matched to a gene. Per germline, CDR1 TSWWSYY and CDR2 QGS. CDR3 length: 22 residues. The CDR3 protein is CALGELTPLERLGEFWTDKLIF. Written as DNA, the CDR3 is TGTGCTCTTGGGGAACTAACTCCCCTAGAGAGACTGGGGGAGTTTTGGACCGATAAACTCATCTTT.

As concerns this clone: A much larger clone lies a single base off, so this may be a read error. The rearrangement uses TRDV2 and TRDJ2; 9 nucleotides match TRDD3. The CDR3 runs to 16 residues. Germline V CDR1 and CDR2: GEAIGNYY, EKD. The J segment lost 0 bases and the V segment lost 4 bases, leaving 5 bases of the junction unmatched. CDR3 amino acids: CACDHLGDPLTAQLFF. The CDR3 nucleotides are TGTGCCTGTGATCACCTGGGGGATCCTTTGACAGCACAACTCTTCTTT.

This clone was seen more than once but under ten times. This chain connects TRDV2 to TRDJ2; 11 bases are a match to TRDD3. CDR1 is GEAIGNYY, CDR2 EKD, per germline. J gave up 0 bases and V 3 bases, and 5 bases lay outside the gene matches. This CDR3 comprises 17 residues. The CDR3 DNA sequence: TGTGCCTGTGACCTACTGGGGGATAGGGCTTTGACAGCACAACTCTTCTTT. Protein sequence: CACDLLGDRALTAQLFF.

This chain's CDR3 is CACDTGGWSWDTRQMFF. For the CDR3, the DNA is TGTGCCTGTGACACTGGGGGATGGTCCTGGGACACCCGACAGATGTTTTTC. This chain joins TRDV2 and TRDJ3, with 8 bases aligning to TRDD3. The CDR3 has 17 amino acids. Germline values: CDR1 GEAIGNYY, CDR2 EKD. V shed 1 base, J shed 1 base, and the junction held 2 bases outside the gene matches.

V gene TRDV2 combines with J gene TRDJ3; TRDD3 aligns across 7 bases. With V trimmed by 0 bases and J by 0 bases, 10 bases remained unmatched. CDR3 length: 20 residues. CDR1 and CDR2 (germline): GEAIGNYY, EKD. As DNA, the CDR3 is TGTGCCTGTGACACCATCGGGGCTGGGGGCCTCTCCTGGGACACCCGACAGATGTTTTTC. It translates to CACDTIGAGGLSWDTRQMFF.

This clone was observed a few times. At the DNA level, this CDR3 is encoded by other sequences in the same sample as well. J is TRDJ3 and V is TRDV2; 11 bases align to TRDD3. The CDR3 sequence is 18 residues long. The germline CDR1 and CDR2 sequences are GEAIGNYY and EKD. V gave up 3 bases and J gave up 4 bases; unmatched junction bases: 7. Written as DNA, the CDR3 is TGTGCCTGTGACGTACTGGGGGATAACGGTTGGGACACCCGACAGATGTTTTTC. Its protein is CACDVLGDNGWDTRQMFF.

CDR3 coding DNA: TGTGCCTGTGACAAAGTCCATACTGGGGGATACTCCTGGGACACCCGACAGATGTTTTTC. Its translation: CACDKVHTGGYSWDTRQMFF. The chain carries TRDV2 and TRDJ3; 11 nucleotides line up with TRDD3. Per the germline V gene, CDR1 is GEAIGNYY and CDR2 is EKD. J was trimmed by 0 bases and V by 2 bases; bases with no gene match: 8. There are 20 residues in the CDR3.

This clone has a handful of counts. The chain employs TRDV2 and TRDJ1; TRDD3 aligns across 11 bases. The trim removed 3 bases at V and 3 bases at J, leaving 8 bases unmatched. Germline values: CDR1 GEAIGNYY, CDR2 EKD. The CDR3 sequence is 16 residues long. The CDR3 is CACDPLGDNLSDKLIF. The CDR3 region has the DNA TGTGCCTGTGACCCACTGGGGGATAACTTGTCCGATAAACTCATCTTT.

This clone has only a few counts. The V call is TRDV2, the J call TRDJ3, with 9 bases matching TRDD3. This CDR3 is built from 18 residues. Germline loops: CDR1 GEAIGNYY, CDR2 EKD. V gave up 0 bases and J gave up 3 bases; unmatched junction bases: 5. In nucleotides, the CDR3 is TGTGCCTGTGACACCCTGGGGGATGAAGGCTGGGACACCCGACAGATGTTTTTC. Translating it yields CACDTLGDEGWDTRQMFF.

The rearrangement links TRAV29/DV5 to TRDJ1; 8 nucleotides align to TRDD3. The germline gives CDR1 NSMFDY, CDR2 ISSIKDK. The CDR3 covers 15 residues. V shed 0 bases and J 2 bases; nucleotides not matched to a gene: 6. The CDR3: CAASVLGAFTDKLIF. In DNA form, the CDR3 reads TGTGCAGCAAGCGTACTGGGGGCCTTTACCGATAAACTCATCTTT.

A few counts support this clone. Distinct nucleotide sequences in the sample also encode this CDR3. The rearrangement links TRDV2 to TRDJ3; weak D call: TRDD3 (6 bases). Germline CDR1 and CDR2: GEAIGNYY and EKD. Trimming cost V 0 bases and J 0 bases, with 8 bases left between them. CDR3 size: 17 residues. The CDR3 DNA is TGTGCCTGTGACACCTGGGGGCCCTCCTGGGACACCCGACAGATGTTTTTC. Its translation: CACDTWGPSWDTRQMFF.

About this clone: One junction end does not reproduce the germline sequence, and a read error may be involved. This chain connects TRDV2 to TRDJ2; 9 nucleotides align to TRDD3. This CDR3 comprises 16 residues. Germline V gene sequence: CDR1 GEAIGNYY, CDR2 EKD. The CDR3 spells CACGTVGDILTAQLFF. CDR3 coding DNA: TGTGCCTGTGGCACCGTGGGGGATATTTTGACAGCACAACTCTTCTTT.

This clone appeared a few times. The chain couples TRDV1 to TRDJ1, with TRDD3 matching 11 bases. Trimming at V came to 5 bases and at J to 2 bases, leaving 22 bases not matched to a gene. Per germline, CDR1 TSWWSYY and CDR2 QGS. The CDR3 has 21 residues. The CDR3, as DNA: TGTGCTCTTGGGTACCTTCCTACCCTCTGGGGGATACTGAGCGGTACCGATAAACTCATCTTT. It specifies CALGYLPTLWGILSGTDKLIF.

The gene calls are TRDV2 and TRDJ2, with 8 positions matching TRDD3. The trim removed 3 bases at V and 0 bases at J, leaving 11 bases unmatched. This CDR3 region has 18 residues. CDR1 is GEAIGNYY and CDR2 is EKD in the germline V gene. The CDR3 loop reads CACDPLYWGLSLTAQLFF. For the CDR3, the DNA is TGTGCCTGTGACCCTCTGTACTGGGGGCTGTCTTTGACAGCACAACTCTTCTTT.

This clone was recorded a few times. This likely came from a read error, as a far larger clone is one base away. Other DNA sequences in this sample translate to the same CDR3. The rearrangement uses TRDV2 and TRDJ1; 10 nucleotides match TRDD3. CDR1 is GEAIGNYY, CDR2 EKD, per germline. The CDR3 has 14 residues. The CDR3 DNA is TGTGCCCGTGACGTACTGGGGGATACCGATAAACTCATCTTT. It encodes CARDVLGDTDKLIF.